What follows are 23 T cell receptor beta chains derived from one specimen sequenced in a study of early T cells in non-severe SARS-CoV-2 infection. Using its own MiXCR run on the 5' RACE reads, TCRdb lists one record per CDR3 protein. The sample lists about 60,000 distinct CDR3 sequences, more than 12% occurring once. The sample was whole blood, taken at baseline. These receptors originate from an adult who was a healthcare worker with PCR-confirmed SARS-CoV-2 infection or an uninfected control (not recorded which).

This clonotype occurred a few times. The chain carries TRBV5-1 and TRBJ2-5; possibly TRBD2 for D (7 bases). Deletions cut 1 base from V and 2 bases from J, with 18 bases between. Germline assignment: CDR1 SGHRS and CDR2 YFSETQ. The length of the CDR3 is 17 residues. CDR3 DNA: TGCGCCAGCAGCTTGTGGCAGGGGAGGGCTACACAAGAGACCCAGTACTTC. Amino acid sequence: CASSLWQGRATQETQYF. The full variable domain, its missing parts supplied by reference TRBV5-1 and TRBJ2-5, is KAGVTQTPRYLIKTRGQQVTLSCSPISGHRSVSWYQQTPGQGLQFLFEYFSETQRNKGNFPGRFSGRQFSNSRSEMNVSTLELGDSALYLCASSLWQGRATQETQYFGPGTRLLVL.

In the case of this clonotype: This sequence may be a read error, since a much larger clone differs from it by one base. The chain uses TRBV3-1 and TRBJ1-6, with 9 bases identical to TRBD1. The germline V gene encodes CDR1 LGHDT and CDR2 YNNKEL (reference sequence). The CDR3 consists of 16 residues. The CDR3 region is CVSSHTGTGTDSPLHF. The CDR3 coding sequence is TGTGTCAGCAGCCACACCGGGACAGGGACTGATTCACCCCTCCACTTT.

The sample holds many counts of this clonotype. This rearrangement joins TRBV7-2 to TRBJ1-1, with a weak D call TRBD1 (5 bases). The CDR3 covers 14 residues. V lost 5 bases and J 7 bases, leaving 17 bases between the germline ends. Germline values: CDR1 SGHTA, CDR2 FQGNSA. The CDR3 nucleotides read TGTGCCAGCAGCCCGTCCTCAGGGTTTGGTGAAGCTTTCTTT. Encoded protein: CASSPSSGFGEAFF.

This clonotype was seen only a few times. This chain uses TRBV5-6 with TRBJ2-1, with 7 positions matching TRBD1. CDR1 SGHDT and CDR2 YYEEEE come from the germline V gene. This CDR3 is built from 15 residues. The V segment lost 5 bases and the J segment 4 bases; nucleotides outside the gene matches: 9. The CDR3 nucleotides read TGTGCCAGCAGTCCTTCCGGGACAGCTTACAATGAGCAGTTCTTC. Translating gives CASSPSGTAYNEQFF.

At least ten counts were recorded for this clonotype. The gene calls are TRBV7-9 and TRBJ1-2; D uncertain. The V gene lost 5 bases and the J gene lost 6 bases, with 4 bases spanning the gap. The CDR3 length is 10 residues. The V gene's germline CDR1 is SEHNR and CDR2 FQNEAQ (reference sequence). DNA for the CDR3: TGTGCCAGCAGCGCTGATGGCTACACCTTC. Translation: CASSADGYTF.

This sequence joins TRBV9 and TRBJ2-3, with 7 bases that match TRBD1. Germline CDR1 SGDLS, CDR2 YYNGEE. The J segment lost 0 bases and the V segment lost 7 bases, leaving 2 bases of the junction unmatched. The CDR3 is 13 residues long. The CDR3 region has the DNA TGTGCCAGCGAGGGGGCTAGCACAGATACGCAGTATTTT. Its translation: CASEGASTDTQYF.

CDR3 protein: CAPDQGTTDTQYF. CDR3 bases: TGTGCCCCTGACCAGGGGACCACAGATACGCAGTATTTT. The gene calls are TRBV3-1 and TRBJ2-3; maybe TRBD1 (6 bases). Trimming shortened V by 11 bases and J by 2 bases, and 14 bases separated the two germline ends. Germline V gives CDR1 LGHDT, CDR2 YNNKEL (reference sequence). The CDR3 consists of 13 residues.

The chain combines TRBV5-6 with TRBJ2-3; D is possibly TRBD2 (6 bases). Trimming took off 0 bases at V and 3 bases at J, with 11 bases between the two ends. CDR1 is SGHDT, CDR2 YYEEEE, per germline. The CDR3 is 15 amino acids. The CDR3 sequence is CASSLASGVTDTQYF. CDR3 nucleotides: TGTGCCAGCAGCTTGGCTTCGGGAGTTACAGATACGCAGTATTTT.

The CDR3 is CASSPDTSGSRTDTQYF. The CDR3 nucleotides are TGTGCCAGCAGTCCAGATACTAGCGGGAGTCGCACAGATACGCAGTATTTT. This sequence joins TRBV12-3 or TRBV12-4 and TRBJ2-3; 11 bases fit TRBD2. The CDR3 contains 17 residues. After removal of 5 bases from V and 1 base from J, the junction contained 8 bases not matched to a gene.

The V and J genes are TRBV6-1 and TRBJ2-5; TRBD2 is a possible D gene (6 bases). The length of the CDR3 is 13 residues. The V end was cut by 8 bases, the J end by 5 bases, with 15 bases between. Per germline, CDR1 MNHNS and CDR2 SASEGT. The DNA of the CDR3 is TGTGCCAGCGGCGTCGAGGAGGGGGAGACCCAGTACTTC. Protein sequence: CASGVEEGETQYF.

The chain has TRBV5-1 and TRBJ2-3; 7 positions agree with TRBD2. Unmatched junction bases numbered 17, after V lost 4 bases and J lost 9 bases. The CDR3 spans 16 residues. The germline V gene encodes CDR1 SGHRS and CDR2 YFSETQ. DNA for the CDR3: TGCGCCAGCAGCATAAGCGGGATACCTAAACGAGGGACGCAGTATTTT. Amino acid sequence: CASSISGIPKRGTQYF.

This clonotype came up many times. V gene TRBV5-4 combines with J gene TRBJ2-2, with D tentatively TRBD1 or TRBD2 (6 bases each). Germline CDR1 is SGHNT and CDR2 is YYREEE (reference sequence). This CDR3 is 15 amino acids long. Deletions cut 4 bases from V and 7 bases from J, with 17 bases between. The DNA for the CDR3 is TGTGCCAGCAGCGCGGGACACTTCGAGGACGGGGAGCTGTTTTTT. Translating it yields CASSAGHFEDGELFF.

A few counts support this clonotype. V is TRBV24-1 and J is TRBJ2-1; no clear D. The CDR3 has 13 amino acids. The germline gives CDR1 KGHDR, CDR2 SFDVKD. Trimming cost V 4 bases and J 5 bases, with 8 bases left between them. The CDR3 here is CATSEGWDNEQFF. The CDR3 coding sequence is TGTGCCACCAGTGAGGGGTGGGACAATGAGCAGTTCTTC.

This clonotype showed up just once. The V gene is TRBV7-2, the J gene TRBJ1-4, with 7 bases matching TRBD1. Germline V gives CDR1 SGHTA, CDR2 FQGNSA. Trimming took 4 bases from V and 3 from J; bases not matched to a gene: 2. The CDR3 consists of 14 residues. The CDR3 DNA sequence: TGTGCCAGCAGCTATCAGGGGGCTAATGAAAAACTGTTTTTT. It yields the protein CASSYQGANEKLFF.

The CDR3 coding sequence is TGTGCCAGCAGTTCAGGGAGGCATGGCTACACCTTC. It yields the protein CASSSGRHGYTF. The rearrangement joins TRBV12-3 or TRBV12-4 to TRBJ1-2, with D tentatively TRBD1 (5 bases). V lost 4 bases to trimming and J lost 6 bases, with 9 bases between them. The CDR3 extends over 12 amino acids.

The chain couples TRBV3-1 to TRBJ1-5; D may be TRBD1 (5 bases). The CDR3 runs to 15 residues. Trimming cost V 4 bases and J 4 bases, with 14 bases left between them. The germline V gene has CDR1 LGHDT and CDR2 YNNKEL (reference sequence). CDR3 nucleotide sequence: TGTGCCAGCAGCCGAGGGACTGCAGAAAATCAGCCCCAGCATTTT. This sequence encodes CASSRGTAENQPQHF.

The chain carries TRBV7-9 and TRBJ2-7, with TRBD1 as a possible D gene (7 bases). V was trimmed by 8 bases and J by 1 base, leaving 12 bases between them. CDR3 length: 13 residues. Germline V gene data show CDR1 as SEHNR and CDR2 as FQNEAQ (reference sequence). CDR3 residues: CASRRGASYEQYF. CDR3 DNA: TGTGCCAGCCGCAGGGGGGCATCCTACGAGCAGTACTTC. The variable domain in full, completed from reference TRBV7-9 and TRBJ2-7, reads DTGVSQNPRHKITKRGQNVTFRCDPISEHNRLYWYRQTLGQGPEFLTYFQNEAQLEKSRLLSDRFSAERPKGSFSTLEIQRTEQGDSAMYLCASRRGASYEQYFGPGTRLTVT.

This clonotype was detected only a few times. The genes are TRBV20-1 and TRBJ2-7; D call uncertain. V was pared by 0 bases and J by 0 bases, with 12 bases between. Germline V gene sequence: CDR1 DFQATT, CDR2 SNEGSKA (reference sequence). The CDR3 spans 15 residues. The CDR3 protein is CSARDLKSSSYEQYF. The CDR3 DNA is TGCAGTGCTAGAGATCTGAAAAGTAGCTCCTACGAGCAGTACTTC.

The sample holds a few counts of this clonotype. V gene TRBV28 combines with J gene TRBJ2-2; perhaps D is TRBD1 or TRBD2 (6 bases each). V shed 9 bases and J shed 8 bases, with 19 bases lying between them. This CDR3 has 14 amino acids. Germline V gene lookup returns CDR1 MDHEN and CDR2 SYDVKM. The CDR3 protein is CASYTPGGNGELFF. In nucleotides, the CDR3 is TGTGCCAGTTATACCCCCGGGGGCAATGGGGAGCTGTTTTTT.

This clonotype was observed a few times. The chain uses TRBV10-3 and TRBJ2-3, with D perhaps being TRBD1 or TRBD2 (7 bases each). This CDR3 region has 13 residues. Germline V gene data show CDR1 as ENHRY and CDR2 as SYGVKD. V gave up 7 bases and J gave up 13 bases, with 21 bases separating them. The CDR3: CAITTTSGGEEYF. In DNA, the CDR3 is TGTGCCATCACAACCACTTCAGGGGGGGAAGAGTATTTT.

This clonotype was counted only a few times. J is TRBJ2-1 and V is TRBV6-2 or TRBV6-3; 13 bases align to TRBD2. Germline V gene lookup returns CDR1 MNHEY and CDR2 SVGEGT. This CDR3 has 17 residues. After removal of 5 bases from V and 7 bases from J, the junction contained 11 bases not matched to a gene. For the CDR3, the DNA is TGTGCCAGCAGTCCTACCCTACTAGCGGGGGGGCTGAATGAGCAGTTCTTC. Its translation is CASSPTLLAGGLNEQFF.

This clonotype was counted ten times or more. The V gene is TRBV5-1, the J gene TRBJ1-1; 8 positions match TRBD1. This CDR3 is 16 amino acids long. V dropped 1 base and J dropped 2; count of bases not matched to a gene: 7. Germline-derived CDR1 and CDR2 are SGHRS and YFSETQ. The chain's CDR3 is CASSLQGQGLNTEAFF. CDR3 bases: TGCGCCAGCAGCTTGCAAGGACAGGGCCTCAACACTGAAGCTTTCTTT.

This clonotype has more than one count but fewer than ten. J is TRBJ2-5 and V is TRBV28; TRBD1 or TRBD2 may be the D gene (5 bases each). Germline CDR1 MDHEN, CDR2 SYDVKM. V was pared by 5 bases and J by 1 base, with 14 bases between. CDR3 length: 15 amino acids. The CDR3 sequence: CASSPPQGPQETQYF. The CDR3 nucleotides are TGTGCCAGCAGTCCCCCCCAGGGACCCCAAGAGACCCAGTACTTC.